This is a list of T cell receptor beta chains from one sample in a study of blood T cell repertoires in COVID-19. Sequenced by immunoSEQ multiplex PCR; TCRdb stores in-frame clones only, minus some. The repertoire includes 100,000 to 140,000 clones, around 80% of them detected once, and roughly 4.3% sits in the top ten. Sequencing used peripheral blood. These receptors all stem from a man between 65 and 85 years old with acute or convalescent COVID-19. Both conserved end residues are part of each CDR3. D genes are given only for firm matches. A clone size is listed for some rows: how often the clone was seen (once, few, many), or a class if it is expanded.

TRBD1	TRBV29-1	13	-	TRBJ1-1	CSAVGTVNTEAFF	TGCAGCGCCGTGGGGACAGTGAACACTGAAGCTTTCTTT
-	TRBV18	17	few	TRBJ2-1	CASSPRPRGGQVNEQFF	TGTGCCAGCTCACCTAGACCCCGCGGGGGCCAGGTTAATGAGCAGTTCTTC
-	TRBV18	12	-	TRBJ2-1	CASSPFSDEQFF	TGTGCCAGCTCACCTTTTAGCGATGAGCAGTTCTTC
-	TRBV29-1	13	-	TRBJ2-7	CSVTLGGWGEQYF	TGCAGCGTTACCTTGGGGGGATGGGGCGAGCAGTACTTC
-	TRBV5-8	14	once	TRBJ1-2	CASSLTGSNYGYTF	TGTGCCAGCAGCTTGACAGGGAGTAACTATGGCTACACCTTC
TRBD2	TRBV6-4	15	-	TRBJ2-1	CASSDSAGDYNEQFF	TGTGCCAGCAGTGACTCTGCGGGGGACTACAATGAGCAGTTCTTC
TRBD1	TRBV7-2	18	medium-sized	TRBJ1-1	CASSLEVAAGGEGTEAFF	TGTGCCAGCAGCTTAGAAGTGGCGGCAGGGGGCGAGGGCACTGAAGCTTTCTTT
TRBD2	TRBV19	17	-	TRBJ2-1	CASSIGGLAGVYNEQFF	TGTGCCAGTAGTATAGGAGGACTAGCGGGGGTTTACAATGAGCAGTTCTTC
TRBD1	TRBV2	12	-	TRBJ1-4	CASNRGNEKLFF	TGTGCCAGCAACAGGGGGAATGAAAAACTGTTTTTT
-	TRBV20-1	14	-	TRBJ1-4	CSASSPPANEKLFF	TGCAGTGCTAGTTCCCCCCCGGCTAATGAAAAACTGTTTTTT
-	TRBV5-5	14	-	TRBJ1-3	CASSLEGTGNTIYF	TGTGCCAGCAGCTTGGAGGGGACTGGAAACACCATATATTTT
-	TRBV18	16	-	TRBJ1-1	CASSPSPAGANTEAFF	TGTGCCAGCTCACCAAGTCCCGCGGGGGCGAACACTGAAGCTTTCTTT
-	TRBV3-1/TRBV3-2	17	-	TRBJ1-1	CASSLKGQGWKNTEAFF	TGTGCCAGCAGCCTAAAGGGCCAGGGGTGGAAGAACACTGAAGCTTTCTTT
TRBD1	TRBV27	16	-	TRBJ2-7	CASSLLPGTGSYEQYF	TGTGCCAGCAGTTTATTACCGGGGACAGGGTCCTACGAGCAGTACTTC
TRBD2	TRBV6-5	15	once	TRBJ2-3	CASSLASGGPDTQYF	TGTGCCAGCAGTCTAGCTAGCGGGGGACCTGATACGCAGTATTTT
-	TRBV7-6	15	-	TRBJ1-5	CASSLFVGTMEAQHF	TGTGCCAGCAGCTTGTTTGTTGGGACAATGGAGGCCCAGCATTTT
TRBD1	TRBV19	17	-	TRBJ1-4	CASRRQGSPATNEKLFF	TGTGCCAGTAGACGACAGGGTTCCCCTGCAACTAATGAAAAACTGTTTTTT
-	TRBV25-1	15	-	TRBJ1-2	CASSGIWSANYGYTF	TGTGCCAGCAGTGGGATATGGAGCGCTAACTATGGCTACACCTTC
TRBD2	TRBV3-1/TRBV3-2	17	few	TRBJ2-3	CASSQDSGLAGGDTQYF	TGTGCCAGCAGCCAAGATAGCGGACTAGCGGGGGGTGATACGCAGTATTTT
-	TRBV27	12	-	TRBJ2-7	CASSFRGYEQYF	TGTGCCAGCAGTTTCAGGGGATACGAGCAGTACTTC
-	TRBV7-2	16	-	TRBJ2-7	CASSLEGLLGHYEQYF	TGTGCCAGCAGCTTAGAGGGACTGCTTGGCCATTACGAGCAGTACTTC
-	TRBV29-1	12	-	TRBJ1-1	CSANGGSTEAFF	TGCAGCGCGAATGGGGGGAGTACTGAAGCTTTCTTT
-	TRBV6-5	12	-	TRBJ1-1	CASSTLDTEAFF	TGTGCCAGCAGTACTCTGGACACTGAAGCTTTCTTT
-	TRBV5-6	13	-	TRBJ1-2	CASSLGQENGYTF	TGTGCCAGCAGCTTGGGACAGGAGAATGGCTACACCTTC
TRBD1	TRBV5-8	16	once	TRBJ2-4	CASSWWGQLAKNIQYF	TGTGCCAGCAGCTGGTGGGGACAGCTAGCCAAAAACATTCAGTACTTC
TRBD1	TRBV4-1	15	-	TRBJ2-7	CASSQSWDRSYEQYF	TGCGCCAGCAGCCAATCCTGGGACAGGAGCTACGAGCAGTACTTC
-	TRBV3-1/TRBV3-2	13	-	TRBJ1-6	CASSPSGNSPLHF	TGTGCCAGCAGCCCAAGCGGGAATTCACCCCTCCACTTT
-	TRBV28	13	few	TRBJ2-1	CASSLTEYNEQFF	TGTGCCAGCAGTTTGACAGAATACAATGAGCAGTTCTTC
TRBD2	TRBV5-1	16	-	TRBJ2-3	CASSWVGGGDTDTQYF	TGCGCCAGCAGCTGGGTCGGCGGGGGAGACACAGATACGCAGTATTTT
TRBD2	TRBV7-3	15	-	TRBJ2-1	CASSPRTSGDNEQFF	TGTGCCAGCAGCCCTAGGACTAGCGGGGACAATGAGCAGTTCTTC
-	TRBV4-2	16	-	TRBJ2-2	CASSQVGTTNTGELFF	TGTGCCAGCAGCCAAGTTGGGACAACGAACACCGGGGAGCTGTTTTTT
-	TRBV9	13	-	TRBJ1-5	CASSVGTDQPQHF	TGTGCCAGCAGCGTAGGGACAGATCAGCCCCAGCATTTT
TRBD1	TRBV3-1/TRBV3-2	17	-	TRBJ1-3	CASSLFSGTVSGNTIYF	TGTGCCAGCAGCCTATTTTCCGGGACAGTCTCTGGAAACACCATATATTTT
-	TRBV19	13	-	TRBJ1-2	CASSVQGNYGYTF	TGTGCCAGTAGTGTACAGGGTAACTATGGCTACACCTTC
-	TRBV19	18	-	TRBJ2-3	CASSIKSRTALSTDTQYF	TGTGCCAGTAGTATAAAAAGTCGGACAGCCCTTAGCACAGATACGCAGTATTTT
TRBD2	TRBV2	15	-	TRBJ2-2	CASRANSGGAGELFF	TGTGCCAGCAGGGCCAATAGCGGGGGGGCCGGGGAGCTGTTTTTT
-	TRBV29-1	12	-	TRBJ1-5	CSVGGANQPQHF	TGCAGCGTTGGGGGAGCGAATCAGCCCCAGCATTTT
TRBD1	TRBV9	15	once	TRBJ1-2	CASSVEPQTGYGYTF	TGTGCCAGCAGCGTAGAGCCCCAGACAGGGTACGGCTACACCTTC
-	TRBV3-1/TRBV3-2	15	-	TRBJ1-5	CASSQSRGINQPQHF	TGTGCCAGCAGCCAGAGTAGGGGAATCAATCAGCCCCAGCATTTT
-	TRBV7-2	13	once	TRBJ1-5	CASSLQGGQPQHF	TGTGCCAGCAGTTTACAGGGCGGCCAGCCCCAGCATTTT
-	TRBV11-3	14	-	TRBJ2-2	CASSQSGNTGELFF	TGTGCCAGCAGCCAGAGCGGTAACACCGGGGAGCTGTTTTTT
-	TRBV5-4	14	-	TRBJ2-5	CASSFTRREETQYF	TGTGCCAGCAGTTTCACGAGGCGGGAAGAGACCCAGTACTTC
-	TRBV7-6	14	-	TRBJ1-3	CASSLTVSGNTIYF	TGTGCCAGCAGCTTGACAGTCTCTGGAAACACCATATATTTT
-	TRBV18	14	-	TRBJ1-1	CASSPPQGRTEAFF	TGTGCCAGCTCACCGCCACAGGGTCGGACTGAAGCTTTCTTT
TRBD1	TRBV18	15	-	TRBJ2-3	CASSPTGTERDTQYF	TGTGCCAGCTCACCCACCGGGACAGAGAGAGATACGCAGTATTTT
-	TRBV10-2	12	-	TRBJ1-5	CASSLLYQPQHF	TGCGCCAGCAGTCTCCTTTATCAGCCCCAGCATTTT
-	TRBV19	12	-	TRBJ1-5	CASTGVGQPQHF	TGTGCCAGTACAGGGGTGGGACAGCCCCAGCATTTT
TRBD1	TRBV5-1	14	-	TRBJ1-2	CASSLGQGSYGYTF	TGCGCCAGCAGCTTGGGACAGGGAAGCTATGGCTACACCTTC